This TCR beta chain was identified in a study of blood T cell repertoires in COVID-19. Turning to the study itself: Donors in the United States, Italy and Spain gave samples during acute or convalescent COVID-19.

Germline CDR1 and CDR2: WNHNN and SYGVQD (reference sequence). The CDR3 runs to 17 residues. V was trimmed by 0 bases and J by 7 bases, leaving 16 bases between them. Sequenced by immunoSEQ multiplex PCR; TCRdb stores in-frame clones only, minus some. The repertoire has about 77,000 clones, about 92% of them found once; the top ten carry roughly 15%. What was sequenced was peripheral blood. The J gene is TRBJ1-6, the V gene TRBV10-1; tentatively, D is TRBD1 (5 bases). The TCR sequence derives from a woman older than 75 with active or convalescent COVID-19. Here the CDR3 DNA reads TGCGCCAGCAGTGAGTCGGAAAAAGGGGTCGGGAATTCACCCCTCCACTTT. Translation: CASSESEKGVGNSPLHF.